Listed here are 4 T cell receptor beta chains from one sample, sequenced in a study of vaccination effects on CD4 cells after COVID-19. Their antigens remain unidentified. Only in-frame clones appear in the TCRdb table, and some are missing; sequencing was by immunoSEQ multiplex PCR. The sample has tens of thousands of clones, approximately 81% seen once; the top ten hold roughly 1.8%. Ahead of sequencing, the ViraFEST assay grew antigen-specific CD4+ T cells using viral peptide pools. Upon completion of more than eight days in culture, CD4+ T cells were isolated. The sample in question was CD4+ T cells from PBMCs cultured with HCoV-229E spike peptides, obtained before COVID-19 vaccination. These receptors were collected from a human donor who received a COVID-19 vaccine.

In this sample, this clone turned up once. The V and J genes are TRBV5-1 and TRBJ2-3; a possible D gene is TRBD2 (5 bases). Trimming shortened V by 0 bases and J by 5 bases, and 16 bases separated the two germline ends. Germline V CDR1 and CDR2: SGHRS, YFSETQ. There are 16 residues in the CDR3. The CDR3 DNA follows: TGCGCCAGCAGCTTGGCTCTAACGGGGTTCAGAGATACGCAGTATTTT. Its protein product is CASSLALTGFRDTQYF.

In its sample, this clone was seen a few times. The V and J genes are TRBV5-1 and TRBJ1-2, with 7 bases lining up with TRBD1. The CDR3 runs to 14 residues. The ends lost 5 bases at V and 6 bases at J; junction bases unmatched: 10. Germline V gene data show CDR1 as SGHRS and CDR2 as YFSETQ. CDR3 sequence (DNA): TGCGCCAGCAGGTTCCAAGCACAGGGGAATGGCTACACCTTC. Encoded protein: CASRFQAQGNGYTF.

This clone was picked up one time. The chain combines TRBV29-1 with TRBJ2-5, with D perhaps TRBD1 (6 bases). V lost 6 bases, J lost 5 bases, and 25 bases lay in between. CDR1 SQVTM and CDR2 ANQGSEA come from the germline V gene. The CDR3 extends over 16 amino acids. CDR3 coding DNA: TGCAGCGTCTATAACAGGGACGGGATACCCGGGGAGACCCAGTACTTC. Translation gives CSVYNRDGIPGETQYF.

This clone was counted only a few times. The gene calls are TRBV24-1 and TRBJ2-2; TRBD1 might be the D (6 bases). V lost 8 bases to trimming and J lost 5 bases, with 11 bases between them. Germline lookup yields CDR1 KGHDR and CDR2 SFDVKD. The CDR3 covers 13 residues. CDR3 nucleotide sequence: TGTGCCACCACCGACAGGCGGACCGGGGAGCTGTTTTTT. It translates to CATTDRRTGELFF.